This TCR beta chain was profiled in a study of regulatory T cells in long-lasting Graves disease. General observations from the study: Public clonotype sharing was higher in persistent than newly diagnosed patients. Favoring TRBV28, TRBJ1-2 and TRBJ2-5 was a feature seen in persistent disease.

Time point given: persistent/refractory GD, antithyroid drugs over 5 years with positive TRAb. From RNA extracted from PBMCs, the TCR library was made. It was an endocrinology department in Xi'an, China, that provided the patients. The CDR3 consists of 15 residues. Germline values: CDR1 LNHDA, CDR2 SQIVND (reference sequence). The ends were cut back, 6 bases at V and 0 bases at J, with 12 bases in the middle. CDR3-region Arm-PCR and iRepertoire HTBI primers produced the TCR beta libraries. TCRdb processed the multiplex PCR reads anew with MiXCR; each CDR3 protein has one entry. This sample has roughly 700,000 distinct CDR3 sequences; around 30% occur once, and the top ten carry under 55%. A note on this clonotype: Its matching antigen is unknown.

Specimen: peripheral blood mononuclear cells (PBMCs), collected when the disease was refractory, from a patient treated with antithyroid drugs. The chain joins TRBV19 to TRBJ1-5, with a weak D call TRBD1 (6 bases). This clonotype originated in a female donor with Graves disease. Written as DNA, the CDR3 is TGTGCCAGTAGAACGACAGGCTATAGCAATCAGCCCCAGCATTTT. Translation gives CASRTTGYSNQPQHF. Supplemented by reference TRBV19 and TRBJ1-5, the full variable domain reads DGGITQSPKYLFRKEGQNVTLSCEQNLNHDAMYWYRQDPGQGLRLIYYSQIVNDFQKGDIAEGYSVSREKKESFPLTVTSAQKNPTAFYLCASRTTGYSNQPQHFGDGTRLSIL.